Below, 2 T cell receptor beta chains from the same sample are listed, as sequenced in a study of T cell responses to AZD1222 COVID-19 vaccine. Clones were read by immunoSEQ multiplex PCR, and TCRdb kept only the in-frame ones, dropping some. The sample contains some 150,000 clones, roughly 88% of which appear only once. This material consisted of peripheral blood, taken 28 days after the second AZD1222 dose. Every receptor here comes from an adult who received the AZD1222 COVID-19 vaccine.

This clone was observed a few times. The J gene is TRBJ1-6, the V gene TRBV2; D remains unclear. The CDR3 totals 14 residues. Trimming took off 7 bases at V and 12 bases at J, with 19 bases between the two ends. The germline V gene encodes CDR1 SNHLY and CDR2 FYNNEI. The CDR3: CASTQVGSVGPLHF. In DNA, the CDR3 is TGTGCCAGCACCCAGGTCGGGAGTGTGGGACCCCTCCACTTT.

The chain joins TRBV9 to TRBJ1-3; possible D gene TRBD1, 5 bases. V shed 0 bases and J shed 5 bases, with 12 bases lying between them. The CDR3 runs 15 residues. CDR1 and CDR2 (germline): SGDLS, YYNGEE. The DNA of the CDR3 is TGTGCCAGCAGCGTAGGCGGCGGGGGTAGAAACACCATATATTTT. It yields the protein CASSVGGGGRNTIYF.